This TCR beta chain was captured in a study of blood T cells in healthy people across ages. The CDR3 loop spans 17 amino acids. With 6 bases clipped from V and 4 bases from J, the junction kept 15 bases outside the gene matches. From germline, CDR1 is LGHNA and CDR2 YNFKEQ. To note about this clonotype: What it binds is not known.

Overall study results and limits: Observed TCR beta diversity per million T cells went down as age went up. This fall followed a roughly linear course with age. Fewer expanded clones and more diversity marked long-lived versus aged donors. There was no known CMV status for donors, so expanded clonotype changes were possibly confounded.

A J-beta primer mix and a sample-barcoded 5' primer were used in a second PCR of about 7 to 12 cycles. TCRdb re-called the 5' RACE reads with MiXCR, one entry per CDR3 protein. Of around 940,000 distinct CDR3 sequences listed, roughly 47% are singletons. This TCR derives from a woman between 55 and 75 years old in good health. V gene TRBV4-2 combines with J gene TRBJ1-1; TRBD1 matches 9 bases. The sequenced sample consisted of blood. This CDR3 is CASRPTYRGRGVTEAFF. The CDR3 coding sequence is TGTGCCAGCAGACCGACTTACAGGGGGCGGGGGGTCACTGAAGCTTTCTTT.